This TCR beta chain was recorded in a study of blood T cells in healthy people across ages. Between the trimmed V and J ends, which lost 4 bases and 2 bases, there was a span of 15 bases. Germline V CDR1 and CDR2: SQVTM, ANQGSEA. CDR3 size: 14 residues. Primed by a sample-barcoded 5' primer and a J-beta primer mix, a second PCR proceeded for 7 to 11 cycles. TCRdb fed the 5' RACE reads into MiXCR, producing one record per CDR3 protein. The sample includes some 700,000 distinct CDR3 sequences, roughly 47% of them seen just once. In this sample, this clonotype turned up many times. The sample was blood. This chain uses TRBV29-1 with TRBJ2-7; D possibly uses TRBD1 or TRBD2 (6 bases each). The clonotype comes from a woman aged 60-75 years in good health. CDR3 region: CSVVTGALAYEQYF. As DNA, the CDR3 is TGCAGCGTTGTTACGGGGGCTTTAGCCTACGAGCAGTACTTC.